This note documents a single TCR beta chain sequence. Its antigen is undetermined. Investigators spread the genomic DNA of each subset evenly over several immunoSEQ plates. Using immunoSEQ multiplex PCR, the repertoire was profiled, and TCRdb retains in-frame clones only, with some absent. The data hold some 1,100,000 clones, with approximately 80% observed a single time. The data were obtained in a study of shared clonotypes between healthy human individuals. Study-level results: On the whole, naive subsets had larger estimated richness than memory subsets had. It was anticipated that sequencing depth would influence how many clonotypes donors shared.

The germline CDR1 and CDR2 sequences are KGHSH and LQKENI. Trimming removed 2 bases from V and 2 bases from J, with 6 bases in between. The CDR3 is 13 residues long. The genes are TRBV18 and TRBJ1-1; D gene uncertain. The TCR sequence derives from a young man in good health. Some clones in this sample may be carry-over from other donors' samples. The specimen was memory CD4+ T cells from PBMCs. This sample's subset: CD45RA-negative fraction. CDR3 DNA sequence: TGTGCCAGCTCACCATCCCATAACACTGAAGCTTTCTTT. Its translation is CASSPSHNTEAFF.